The 10 T cell receptor beta chains below come from one sample, sequenced in a study of neoadjuvant anti-PD-1 for oral cavity cancer. Time point of the sample: after neoadjuvant nivolumab, at surgical resection. Here immunoSEQ multiplex PCR was the method, and the copy in TCRdb shows in-frame clones only, minus some. The table lists fewer than 90,000 clones, 70% to 90% of them singletons, with approximately 3.6% in the top ten. Sequencing used PBMCs, obtained after nivolumab (anti-PD-1) treatment. These receptor sequences come from a person between 35 and 79 years old with oral cavity squamous cell carcinoma.

This clone was observed a handful of times. V usage is TRBV5-1 and J usage is TRBJ2-5; TRBD2 is a possible D gene (6 bases). This CDR3 region has 16 residues. The germline V and J ends were trimmed by 0 bases and 5 bases, with 17 bases remaining between them. The germline V gene has CDR1 SGHRS and CDR2 YFSETQ. The CDR3 loop reads CASSLAGGASRETQYF. CDR3 sequence (DNA): TGCGCCAGCAGCTTGGCCGGAGGGGCTTCGAGGGAGACCCAGTACTTC.

The V gene is TRBV27, the J gene TRBJ1-1; 7 bases align to TRBD1. CDR3 size: 15 residues. Germline CDR1 is MNHEY and CDR2 is SMNVEV (reference sequence). The ends lost 5 bases at V and 0 bases at J; junction bases unmatched: 6. The CDR3 sequence: CASSKWDSLNTEAFF. Here the CDR3 DNA reads TGTGCCAGCAGTAAATGGGACAGCCTGAACACTGAAGCTTTCTTT.

This clone appeared many times. The chain carries TRBV7-9 and TRBJ2-7; 7 positions match TRBD2. V dropped 5 bases and J dropped 4; count of bases not matched to a gene: 8. Germline CDR1 and CDR2: SEHNR and FQNEAQ (reference sequence). The CDR3 covers 14 residues. The chain's CDR3 is CASSHRDYTYEQYF. The CDR3 nucleotides are TGTGCCAGCAGCCACCGGGACTATACTTACGAGCAGTACTTC.

The chain employs TRBV6-1 and TRBJ2-7; 11 bases map to TRBD2. Germline trimming cut 6 bases from V and 2 bases from J; bases unmatched to any gene: 6. Germline V CDR1 and CDR2: MNHNS, SASEGT. The CDR3 totals 15 residues. The CDR3 sequence is CASRPVTSGTYEQYF. CDR3 DNA sequence: TGTGCCAGCAGGCCGGTGACTAGCGGGACCTACGAGCAGTACTTC.

The chain combines TRBV30 with TRBJ2-3; the D is unclear. The CDR3 length is 14 residues. V lost 0 bases and J lost 3, with 10 bases in between. Per the germline V gene, CDR1 is GTSNPN and CDR2 is SVGIG (reference sequence). The CDR3: CAWSVRRGTDTQYF. The CDR3 DNA follows: TGTGCCTGGAGTGTACGGCGTGGAACAGATACGCAGTATTTT.

This clone was counted only a few times. This chain connects TRBV6-5 to TRBJ2-5; 8 bases map to TRBD1. The length of the CDR3 is 14 residues. V lost 6 bases and J lost 1; bases outside the gene matches: 4. Germline V gene data show CDR1 as MNHEY and CDR2 as SVGAGI. The CDR3, as DNA: TGTGCCAGCAGCCGAGGACAGGGCCAAGAGACCCAGTACTTC. It is translated as CASSRGQGQETQYF.

This clone has a handful of counts. This chain connects TRBV6-5 to TRBJ1-4, with a weak D call TRBD1 (6 bases). Trimming stripped 0 bases from V and 7 bases from J, with 9 bases between. CDR1 and CDR2 from the germline V gene are MNHEY and SVGAGI. This CDR3 contains 14 residues. CDR3 bases: TGTGCCAGCAGTTACTCCAGGGGAGGTGAAAAACTGTTTTTT. Translation gives CASSYSRGGEKLFF.

The chain employs TRBV6-5 and TRBJ2-7; 13 nucleotides match TRBD2. Germline V gene lookup returns CDR1 MNHEY and CDR2 SVGAGI. V shed 2 bases, J shed 7 bases, and the junction held 2 bases outside the gene matches. The CDR3 is 14 residues long. The CDR3 DNA reads TGTGCCAGCAGTTACCCGGGACTAGCGGGGGAGCAGTACTTC. As protein: CASSYPGLAGEQYF.

The CDR3 is CAISVGTGVAGELFF. For the CDR3, the DNA is TGTGCCATCAGTGTAGGGACAGGGGTGGCCGGGGAGCTGTTTTTT. V and J are TRBV10-3 and TRBJ2-2; TRBD1 matches at 10 bases. J was trimmed by 6 bases and V by 4 bases; bases with no gene match: 5. Germline loops: CDR1 ENHRY, CDR2 SYGVKD. The CDR3 runs to 15 residues.

V usage is TRBV10-1 and J usage is TRBJ2-2; 9 bases line up with TRBD1. The CDR3 covers 15 residues. CDR1 is WNHNN and CDR2 is SYGVQD in the germline V gene (reference sequence). Germline trimming cut 5 bases from V and 1 base from J; bases unmatched to any gene: 2. CDR3 amino acids: CASSKGQGNTGELFF. In DNA form, the CDR3 reads TGCGCCAGCAGTAAGGGACAGGGGAACACCGGGGAGCTGTTTTTT.